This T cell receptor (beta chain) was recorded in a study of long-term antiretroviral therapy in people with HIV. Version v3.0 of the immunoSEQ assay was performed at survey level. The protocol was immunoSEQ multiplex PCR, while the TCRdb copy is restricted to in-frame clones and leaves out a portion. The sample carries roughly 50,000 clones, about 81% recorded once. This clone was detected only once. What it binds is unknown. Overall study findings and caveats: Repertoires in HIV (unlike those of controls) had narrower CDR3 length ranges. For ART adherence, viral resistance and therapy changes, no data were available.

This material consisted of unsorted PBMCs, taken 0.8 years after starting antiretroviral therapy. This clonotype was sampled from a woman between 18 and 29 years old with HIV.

The CDR3 bases are TGTGCTAGTGGTTTGGTGGGCTACAATGAGCAGTTCTTC. This sequence encodes CASGLVGYNEQFF. This sequence joins TRBV12-5 and TRBJ2-1; D call uncertain. This CDR3 has 13 residues. Germline V CDR1 and CDR2: LGHNT, FRNRAP. V was shortened by 0 bases and J by 3 bases, with 3 bases between the two germline ends. Based on the CDR3 plus reference TRBV12-5 and TRBJ2-1, the full variable domain is DARVTQTPRHKVTEMGQEVTMRCQPILGHNTVFWYRQTMMQGLELLAYFRNRAPLDDSGMPKDRFSAEMPDATLATLKIQPSEPRDSAVYFCASGLVGYNEQFFGPGTRLTVL.